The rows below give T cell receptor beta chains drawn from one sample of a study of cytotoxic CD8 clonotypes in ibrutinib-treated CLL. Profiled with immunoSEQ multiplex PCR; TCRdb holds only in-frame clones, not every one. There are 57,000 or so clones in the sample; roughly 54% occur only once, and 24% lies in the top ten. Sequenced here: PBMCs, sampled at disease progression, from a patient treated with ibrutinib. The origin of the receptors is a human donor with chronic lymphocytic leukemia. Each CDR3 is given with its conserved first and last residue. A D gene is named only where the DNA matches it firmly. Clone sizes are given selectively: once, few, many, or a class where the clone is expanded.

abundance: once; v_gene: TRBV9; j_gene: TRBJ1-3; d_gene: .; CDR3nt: TGTGCCAGCAGCGTAGTGTGGGCCGCGAAGGCTGGAAACACCATATATTTT; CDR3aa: CASSVVWAAKAGNTIYF
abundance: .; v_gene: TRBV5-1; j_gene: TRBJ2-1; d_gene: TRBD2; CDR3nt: TGCGCCAGCAGCCCACTTTCGACTAGCGGCTGGGATGAGCAGTTCTTC; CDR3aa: CASSPLSTSGWDEQFF
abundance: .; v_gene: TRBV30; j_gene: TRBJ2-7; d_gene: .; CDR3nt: TGTGCCTGGAGTAATACAGGGCCGGGCGAGCAGTACTTC; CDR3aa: CAWSNTGPGEQYF
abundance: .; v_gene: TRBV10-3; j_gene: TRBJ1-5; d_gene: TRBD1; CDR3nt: TGTGCCACCACAGGGGCCGATAGCAATCAGCCCCAGCATTTT; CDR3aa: CATTGADSNQPQHF
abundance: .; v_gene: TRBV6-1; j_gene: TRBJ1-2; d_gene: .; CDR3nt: TGTGCCAGCAACTTCGGGACTGAAAGTAACTATGGCTACACCTTC; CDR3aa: CASNFGTESNYGYTF
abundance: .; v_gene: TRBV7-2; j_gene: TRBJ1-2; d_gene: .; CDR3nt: TGTGCCAGCAGCTTAGGAGGAGGGGACTATGGCTACACCTTC; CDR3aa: CASSLGGGDYGYTF
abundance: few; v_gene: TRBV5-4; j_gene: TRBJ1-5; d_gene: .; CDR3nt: TGTGCCAGCAGCCTCGGGACACAGCCCCAGCATTTT; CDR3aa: CASSLGTQPQHF
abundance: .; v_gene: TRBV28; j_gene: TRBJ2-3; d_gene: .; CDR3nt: TGTGCCAGCGACTCTAGCGGCACAGATACGCAGTATTTT; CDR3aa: CASDSSGTDTQYF
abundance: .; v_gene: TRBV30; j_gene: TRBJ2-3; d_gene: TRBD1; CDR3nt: TGTGCCTGGGGAGGACAGGTCACAGATACGCAGTATTTT; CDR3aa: CAWGGQVTDTQYF
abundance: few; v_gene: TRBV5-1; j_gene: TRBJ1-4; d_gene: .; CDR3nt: TGCGCCAGCAGCCCCCGGGGGGGGATTGGAGAAAAACTGTTTTTT; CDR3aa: CASSPRGGIGEKLFF
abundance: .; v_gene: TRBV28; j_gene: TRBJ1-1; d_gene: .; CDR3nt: TGTGCCAGCAGTTTATACACAGGACACACTGAAGCTTTCTTT; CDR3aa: CASSLYTGHTEAFF
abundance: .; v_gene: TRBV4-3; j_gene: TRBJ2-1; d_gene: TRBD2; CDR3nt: TGCGCCAGCAGCCAAGCATCCGCGGGAGGGAACAATGAGCAGTTCTTC; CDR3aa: CASSQASAGGNNEQFF
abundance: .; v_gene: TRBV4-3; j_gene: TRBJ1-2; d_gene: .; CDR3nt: TGCGCCAGCAGCCAAGTTGGGACTCCCACCTACACCTTC; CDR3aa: CASSQVGTPTYTF
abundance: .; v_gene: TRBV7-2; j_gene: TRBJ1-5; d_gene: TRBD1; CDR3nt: TGTGCCAGCAGCTTAGCGGGCAGGGGGATTATTCAGCCCCAGCATTTT; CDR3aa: CASSLAGRGIIQPQHF
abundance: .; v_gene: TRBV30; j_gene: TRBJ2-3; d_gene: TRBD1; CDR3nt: TGTGCCTGGAGTGTGGACAGGGAGGCCCCAGATACGCAGTATTTT; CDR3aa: CAWSVDREAPDTQYF
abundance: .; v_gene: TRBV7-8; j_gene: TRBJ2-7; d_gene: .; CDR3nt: TGTGCCAGCAGCTTAGAAAAGTTTGGCGAGCAGTACTTC; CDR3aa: CASSLEKFGEQYF
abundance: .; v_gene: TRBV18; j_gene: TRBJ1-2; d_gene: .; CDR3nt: TGTGCCAGCTCGCGGGATTCCAACTATGGCTACACCTTC; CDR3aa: CASSRDSNYGYTF
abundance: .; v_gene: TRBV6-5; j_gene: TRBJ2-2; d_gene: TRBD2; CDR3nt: TGTGCCAGCAGTAATTTCGGGGGGACCGGGGAGCTGTTTTTT; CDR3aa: CASSNFGGTGELFF
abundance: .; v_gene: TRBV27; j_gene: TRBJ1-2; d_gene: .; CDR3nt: TGTGCCAGCAGATCCTCCGGTCAGGGGAAAGGCTACACCTTC; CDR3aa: CASRSSGQGKGYTF
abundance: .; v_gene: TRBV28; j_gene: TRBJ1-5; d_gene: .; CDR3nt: TGTGCCAGCAGTCAGAATCAGCCCCAGCATTTT; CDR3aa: CASSQNQPQHF
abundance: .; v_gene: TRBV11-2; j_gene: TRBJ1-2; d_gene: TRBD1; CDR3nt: TGTGCCAGCAGCGCACCCCCCGGGACAGGGTCTGGCTACACCTTC; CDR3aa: CASSAPPGTGSGYTF
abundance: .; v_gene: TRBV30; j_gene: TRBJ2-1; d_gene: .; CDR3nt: TGTGCCTGGAGACGGGGGCTTTCGGGTGAGCAGTTCTTC; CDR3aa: CAWRRGLSGEQFF
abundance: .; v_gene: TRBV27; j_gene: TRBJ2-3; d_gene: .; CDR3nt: TGTGCCAGCAGTTCTCTCCCCGGGGCGCAGTATTTT; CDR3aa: CASSSLPGAQYF
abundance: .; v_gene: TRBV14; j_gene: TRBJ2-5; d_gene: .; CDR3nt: TGTGCCAGCAGCCAAGACGGGGGGACCAGAGGGGGGACCCAGTACTTC; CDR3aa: CASSQDGGTRGGTQYF
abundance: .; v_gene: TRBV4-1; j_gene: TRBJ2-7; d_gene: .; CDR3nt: TGCGCCAGCAGCCAAGAGTTCCGGGGTGGGTACGAGCAGTACTTC; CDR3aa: CASSQEFRGGYEQYF
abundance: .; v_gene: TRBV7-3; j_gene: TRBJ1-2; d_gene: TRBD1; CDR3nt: TGTGCCAGCAGTCCCTACAGGGGTGGCGGCTACACCTTC; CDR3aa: CASSPYRGGGYTF
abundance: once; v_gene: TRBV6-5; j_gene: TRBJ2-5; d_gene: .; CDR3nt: TGTGCCAGCAGGGGGACGGACCGGACCCAGTACTTC; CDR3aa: CASRGTDRTQYF
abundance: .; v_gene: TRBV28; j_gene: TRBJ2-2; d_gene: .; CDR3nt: TGTGCCAGCAGTTCGGGGTGGGCCGGGGAGCTGTTTTTT; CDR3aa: CASSSGWAGELFF
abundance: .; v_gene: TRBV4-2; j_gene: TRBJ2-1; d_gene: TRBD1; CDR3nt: TGTGCCAGCAGCCAAGAACGACAGGGCCGGAATGAGCAGTTCTTC; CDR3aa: CASSQERQGRNEQFF
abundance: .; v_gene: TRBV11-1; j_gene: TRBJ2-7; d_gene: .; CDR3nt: TGTGCCAGCAGCTTATTAGAGGGCTACGAGCAGTACTTC; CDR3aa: CASSLLEGYEQYF
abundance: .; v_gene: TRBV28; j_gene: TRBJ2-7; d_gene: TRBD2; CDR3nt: TGTGCCAGCAGTTTACTAAGGGGTGGGGCGGGAGAAGTTGCCTACGAGCAGTACTTC; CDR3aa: CASSLLRGGAGEVAYEQYF
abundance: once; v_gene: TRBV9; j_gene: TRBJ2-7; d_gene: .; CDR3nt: TGTGCCAGCAGCCCCGGAGGGGGGCCCTACGAGCAGTACTTC; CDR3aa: CASSPGGGPYEQYF
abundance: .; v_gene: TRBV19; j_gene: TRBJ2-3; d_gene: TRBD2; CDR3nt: TGTGCCAGTAGACTAGCGCAGTCAGATACGCAGTATTTT; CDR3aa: CASRLAQSDTQYF
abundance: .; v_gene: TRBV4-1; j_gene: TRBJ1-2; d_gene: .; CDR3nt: TGCGCCAGCAGCCAAGCCGGTTCGTCCTATGGCTACACCTTC; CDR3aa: CASSQAGSSYGYTF
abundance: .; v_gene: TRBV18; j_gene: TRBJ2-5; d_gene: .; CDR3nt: TGTGCCAGCTCACCGGGGAACCAAGAGACCCAGTACTTC; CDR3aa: CASSPGNQETQYF
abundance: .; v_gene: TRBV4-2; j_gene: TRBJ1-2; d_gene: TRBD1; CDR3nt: TGTGCCAGCAGCCAAGGGGAAATCGGACAGGTAGCAGGGGGAGTTTATGGCTACACCTTC; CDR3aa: CASSQGEIGQVAGGVYGYTF
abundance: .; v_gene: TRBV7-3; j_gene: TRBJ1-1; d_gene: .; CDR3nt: TGTGCCAGCAGCTCTCACGGGGCGGCGGACACTGAAGCTTTCTTT; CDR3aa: CASSSHGAADTEAFF
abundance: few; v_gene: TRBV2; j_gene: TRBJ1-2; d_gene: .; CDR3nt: TGTGCCAGCAAACTACAGGAGGACGATGGCTACACCTTC; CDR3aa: CASKLQEDDGYTF
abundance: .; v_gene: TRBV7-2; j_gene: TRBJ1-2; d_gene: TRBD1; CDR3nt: TGTGCCAGCAGCGTAGGGGGCCGGAATGGCTACACCTTC; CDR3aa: CASSVGGRNGYTF
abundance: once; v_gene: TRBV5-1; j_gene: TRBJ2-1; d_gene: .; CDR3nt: TGCGCCAGCAGCTTGGACGAGGGCCGCAATGAGCAGTTCTTC; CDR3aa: CASSLDEGRNEQFF
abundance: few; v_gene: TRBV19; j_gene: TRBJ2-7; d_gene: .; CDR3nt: TGTGCCAGCGGACGGAAACCCTACGAGCAGTACTTC; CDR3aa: CASGRKPYEQYF
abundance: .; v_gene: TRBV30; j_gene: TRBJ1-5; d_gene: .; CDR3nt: TGTGCCTGGGCCGTGGGGGGCTCAGCGCCCCAGCATTTT; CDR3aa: CAWAVGGSAPQHF